What follows are 29 T cell receptor beta chains derived from one specimen sequenced in a study of shared clonotypes between healthy human individuals. Measured with immunoSEQ multiplex PCR; TCRdb has only the in-frame clones, and not every one. The repertoire consists of roughly 850,000 clones, with 96% occurring once and the leading ten covering about 0.22%. The naive CD8 fraction comprised CD45RO-negative cells positively selected for CCR7 and excluded terminally differentiated effector memory CD45RA+ cells. Specimen: naive CD8+ T cells sorted from blood. All receptors come from a man aged 25 to 45 in good health.

The gene calls are TRBV11-2 and TRBJ2-1; possibly TRBD2 for D (5 bases). Germline V gene data show CDR1 as SGHAT and CDR2 as FQNNGV. There are 12 residues in the CDR3. V lost 8 bases and J 8 bases, leaving 13 bases between the germline ends. For the CDR3, the DNA is TGTGCCAGCGCGACGGACGGGGATGAGCAGTTCTTC. Amino acid sequence: CASATDGDEQFF.

The chain employs TRBV6-4 and TRBJ2-2, with D hard to call. With 3 bases removed from V and 1 base from J, the gap between germline ends came to 3 bases. Looked up from germline, CDR1 is MRHNA and CDR2 is SNTAGT. This CDR3 is built from 13 residues. CDR3 DNA: TGTGCCAGCAGTGAAGGGAACACCGGGGAGCTGTTTTTT. Its protein product is CASSEGNTGELFF.

The chain has TRBV18 and TRBJ2-7, with 15 bases fitting TRBD2. J was trimmed by 4 bases and V by 3 bases; bases with no gene match: 4. The germline V gene encodes CDR1 KGHSH and CDR2 LQKENI. This CDR3 spans 16 amino acids. The CDR3 sequence: CASSPGTSGRPYEQYF. In nucleotides, the CDR3 is TGTGCCAGCTCACCCGGGACTAGCGGGAGGCCTTACGAGCAGTACTTC. The variable domain in full, with the rest retrieved from reference TRBV18 and TRBJ2-7, is NAGVMQNPRHLVRRRGQEARLRCSPMKGHSHVYWYRQLPEEGLKFMVYLQKENIIDESGMPKERFSAEFPKEGPSILRIQQVVRGDSAAYFCASSPGTSGRPYEQYFGPGTRLTVT.

The gene calls are TRBV13 and TRBJ1-2, with 7 nucleotides matching TRBD1. The CDR3 sequence is 16 residues long. Germline V gives CDR1 PRHDT, CDR2 FYEKMQ (reference sequence). J was trimmed by 1 base and V by 4 bases; bases with no gene match: 9. The CDR3 is CASSSPTGRSNYGYTF. In nucleotides, the CDR3 is TGTGCCAGCAGCTCGCCGACAGGGAGGAGTAACTATGGCTACACCTTC.

The V and J genes are TRBV9 and TRBJ2-1, with 7 positions matching TRBD1. The V gene's germline CDR1 is SGDLS and CDR2 YYNGEE. The CDR3 consists of 17 residues. The V gene end was trimmed by 4 bases and the J gene end by 8 bases; junction bases not matched to a gene: 18. CDR3 DNA sequence: TGTGCCAGCAGCAGACGGACAGGCTGGGATTTCGGGGATGAGCAGTTCTTC. It encodes CASSRRTGWDFGDEQFF. The complete variable domain, with remaining parts taken from reference TRBV9 and TRBJ2-1, reads DSGVTQTPKHLITATGQRVTLRCSPRSGDLSVYWYQQSLDQGLQFLIQYYNGEERAKGNILERFSAQQFPDLHSELNLSSLELGDSALYFCASSRRTGWDFGDEQFFGPGTRLTVL.

This chain connects TRBV11-3 to TRBJ2-1, with TRBD2 matching 9 bases. CDR3 length: 17 amino acids. Trimming removed 5 bases from V and 4 bases from J; junction bases left unmatched: 12. Germline lookup yields CDR1 SGHNT and CDR2 YENEEA. In nucleotides, the CDR3 is TGTGCCAGCAGCGGAGGGGTGGCGGGAGGGCCTTACAATGAGCAGTTCTTC. Residues: CASSGGVAGGPYNEQFF.

This sequence joins TRBV10-3 and TRBJ2-7; D perhaps matches TRBD2 (6 bases). The length of the CDR3 is 13 residues. CDR1 and CDR2 from the germline V gene are ENHRY and SYGVKD. Trimming took off 2 bases at V and 5 bases at J, with 10 bases between the two ends. The CDR3 is CAISEMGGDEQYF. As DNA, the CDR3 is TGTGCCATCAGTGAGATGGGGGGTGACGAGCAGTACTTC.

This clone has only one observation. J is TRBJ2-3 and V is TRBV5-6; D is uncertain. V was cut by 0 bases and J by 0 bases, with 2 bases left in between. CDR1 and CDR2 (germline): SGHDT, YYEEEE. CDR3 size: 13 residues. In nucleotides, the CDR3 is TGTGCCAGCAGCTTGGGTAGCACAGATACGCAGTATTTT. Its protein product is CASSLGSTDTQYF.

The V call is TRBV2, the J call TRBJ2-1; D not certain. This CDR3 has 12 amino acids. The V gene's germline CDR1 is SNHLY and CDR2 FYNNEI. Between the trimmed V and J ends, which lost 9 bases and 5 bases, there was a span of 11 bases. The chain's CDR3 is CARSVRHNEQFF. CDR3 bases: TGTGCCAGGTCCGTACGGCACAATGAGCAGTTCTTC.

The chain recombines TRBV7-9 with TRBJ2-6, with 7 bases that match TRBD1. The CDR3 sequence is 16 residues long. Germline V lookup: CDR1 SEHNR, CDR2 FQNEAQ (reference sequence). Trimming took 5 bases from V and 0 from J; bases not matched to a gene: 4. CDR3 DNA sequence: TGTGCCAGCAGCGGAGGACAGGACTCTGGGGCCAACGTCCTGACTTTC. This sequence encodes CASSGGQDSGANVLTF.

V gene TRBV4-1 combines with J gene TRBJ2-7; 13 bases match TRBD2. Germline V gives CDR1 MGHRA, CDR2 YSYEKL. The CDR3 loop spans 16 amino acids. The V and J ends lost 5 bases and 3 bases, in that order; junction bases with no gene match: 7. CDR3 bases: TGCGCCAGCAGCTGGGGACTAGCGGGACCGAACTACGAGCAGTACTTC. It translates to CASSWGLAGPNYEQYF.

V usage is TRBV6-5 and J usage is TRBJ1-5; D gene unclear. The CDR3 spans 14 residues. The V and J ends lost 6 bases and 2 bases respectively, with 11 bases between them. Germline-derived CDR1 and CDR2 are MNHEY and SVGAGI. The CDR3 loop reads CASSPSAGNQPQHF. The CDR3, as DNA: TGTGCCAGCAGCCCCTCGGCAGGCAATCAGCCCCAGCATTTT.

This chain joins TRBV11-2 and TRBJ2-1, with D perhaps TRBD2 (6 bases). This CDR3 is 18 amino acids long. Germline lookup yields CDR1 SGHAT and CDR2 FQNNGV. V dropped 5 bases and J dropped 8 bases, with 28 bases sitting between them. In DNA form, the CDR3 reads TGTGCCAGCAGCCCCCATGCCGTTCGGGGACTCGCCCGCGATGAGCAGTTCTTC. This gives the protein CASSPHAVRGLARDEQFF.

V is TRBV6-5 and J is TRBJ2-2; D may be TRBD1 (6 bases). The V gene lost 3 bases and the J gene lost 4 bases, with 9 bases spanning the gap. The CDR3 has 14 amino acids. Germline assignment: CDR1 MNHEY and CDR2 SVGAGI. The DNA for the CDR3 is TGTGCCAGCAGTTATAGGGGGAGCACCGGGGAGCTGTTTTTT. It specifies CASSYRGSTGELFF.

About this clone itself: This sample also contains other DNA sequences that code for the same CDR3. The chain employs TRBV7-2 and TRBJ2-1; D gene ambiguous. Deletions cut 1 base from V and 4 bases from J, with 2 bases between. Germline CDR1 is SGHTA and CDR2 is FQGNSA. The CDR3 runs to 12 residues. The CDR3, as DNA: TGTGCCAGCAGCTTAGATTACAATGAGCAGTTCTTC. Residues: CASSLDYNEQFF.

In this sample, this clone turned up once. V is TRBV29-1 and J is TRBJ2-7; 7 positions match TRBD1. The CDR3 spans 15 residues. Trimming removed 5 bases from V and 0 bases from J; junction bases left unmatched: 10. CDR1 SQVTM and CDR2 ANQGSEA come from the germline V gene. DNA of the CDR3: TGCAGCGTTCTCAATCACAGGGGTCTCTCCTACGAGCAGTACTTC. Amino acids: CSVLNHRGLSYEQYF.

This clone was counted once. Distinct nucleotide sequences in the sample also encode this CDR3. The chain joins TRBV27 to TRBJ2-7; D is uncertain. The CDR3 runs 14 residues. Trimming took off 2 bases at V and 0 bases at J, with 8 bases between the two ends. Germline V lookup: CDR1 MNHEY, CDR2 SMNVEV (reference sequence). The CDR3 sequence is CASSLGRSSYEQYF. The CDR3, as DNA: TGTGCCAGCAGTTTAGGGCGGAGCTCCTACGAGCAGTACTTC.

The genes are TRBV7-8 and TRBJ2-1, with TRBD2 as a possible D gene (6 bases). The germline V and J ends were trimmed by 4 bases and 6 bases, with 13 bases remaining between them. The CDR3 has 14 residues. The germline gives CDR1 SGHVS, CDR2 FQNEAQ. This CDR3 is CASSSRGAFNEQFF. CDR3 DNA: TGTGCCAGCAGCTCCCGCGGGGCCTTCAATGAGCAGTTCTTC.

This clone appeared once. The CDR3: CASSTYRTWENTGELFF. The CDR3 bases are TGTGCCAGCTCAACTTACCGGACATGGGAGAACACCGGGGAGCTGTTTTTT. V gene TRBV18 combines with J gene TRBJ2-2; D possibly corresponds to TRBD1 (5 bases). CDR3 length: 17 amino acids. Between the trimmed V and J ends, which lost 5 bases and 1 base, there was a span of 17 bases. Germline V lookup: CDR1 KGHSH, CDR2 LQKENI.

This clone has a single count. The chain recombines TRBV9 with TRBJ1-2, with D perhaps TRBD1 (6 bases). The CDR3 extends over 12 amino acids. Germline V gene sequence: CDR1 SGDLS, CDR2 YYNGEE. The V and J ends lost 9 bases and 4 bases respectively, with 13 bases between them. CDR3 amino acids: CATGGASYGYTF. Written as DNA, the CDR3 is TGTGCCACTGGGGGCGCGAGCTATGGCTACACCTTC.

This sequence joins TRBV5-1 and TRBJ2-5; D is perhaps TRBD1 (5 bases). V was shortened by 0 bases and J by 11 bases, with 20 bases between the two germline ends. CDR3 length equals 15 residues. In germline, CDR1 is SGHRS, CDR2 YFSETQ. For the CDR3, the DNA is TGCGCCAGCAGCTTGGCACAGGCCGGTACTCCTTCTCAGTACTTC. Translation gives CASSLAQAGTPSQYF.

The rearrangement links TRBV4-3 to TRBJ2-3; 8 positions agree with TRBD2. The germline gives CDR1 LGHNA, CDR2 YSLEER. V lost 0 bases and J lost 4; bases outside the gene matches: 6. CDR3 length: 16 residues. CDR3 protein: CASSQEVSGTSDTQYF. In nucleotides, the CDR3 is TGCGCCAGCAGCCAAGAAGTTAGCGGGACCTCAGATACGCAGTATTTT.

The genes are TRBV27 and TRBJ2-3, with 8 bases fitting TRBD1. CDR1 MNHEY and CDR2 SMNVEV come from the germline V gene (reference sequence). This CDR3 contains 15 residues. V dropped 4 bases and J dropped 6; count of bases not matched to a gene: 9. CDR3 protein: CASSSRDRPMDTQYF. CDR3 DNA sequence: TGTGCCAGCAGTTCCCGGGACAGGCCCATGGATACGCAGTATTTT.

V usage is TRBV5-5 and J usage is TRBJ1-1; D is perhaps TRBD1 (5 bases). From germline, CDR1 is SGHKS and CDR2 YYEKEE (reference sequence). The CDR3 is 13 amino acids. V shed 5 bases and J shed 1 base, with 9 bases lying between them. The CDR3 region has the DNA TGTGCCAGCAGTACCGGGGCGAACACTGAAGCTTTCTTT. Translating gives CASSTGANTEAFF.

V and J are TRBV14 and TRBJ2-7; 9 bases agree with TRBD1. After removal of 1 base from V and 3 bases from J, the junction contained 10 bases not matched to a gene. The germline gives CDR1 SGHDN, CDR2 FVKESK. The CDR3 spans 17 residues. The CDR3 loop is CASSQVSTGTGNYEQYF. DNA for the CDR3: TGTGCCAGCAGCCAAGTGTCGACGGGGACAGGGAACTACGAGCAGTACTTC.

This chain links TRBV7-6 with TRBJ2-7; a possible D gene is TRBD2 (6 bases). This CDR3 has 17 residues. Per germline, CDR1 SGHVS and CDR2 FNYEAQ. V was pared by 5 bases and J by 4 bases, with 24 bases between. The CDR3 protein is CASSPEFLANTRYEQYF. The DNA of the CDR3 is TGTGCCAGCAGCCCCGAATTTCTAGCGAATACTAGGTACGAGCAGTACTTC.

The rearrangement uses TRBV7-9 and TRBJ1-4, with D possibly being TRBD1 (5 bases). This CDR3 comprises 16 residues. Germline V lookup: CDR1 SEHNR, CDR2 FQNEAQ (reference sequence). V gave up 4 bases and J gave up 8 bases, with 20 bases separating them. This chain's CDR3 is CASSSTLGGQGEKLFF. CDR3 sequence (DNA): TGTGCCAGCAGCTCAACGCTGGGAGGCCAGGGAGAAAAACTGTTTTTT.

The rearrangement joins TRBV7-9 to TRBJ2-5; 8 positions match TRBD2. Germline values: CDR1 SEHNR, CDR2 FQNEAQ (reference sequence). With 3 bases clipped from V and 1 base from J, the junction kept 7 bases outside the gene matches. This CDR3 region has 16 residues. CDR3 amino acids: CASSLPGGLIQETQYF. The CDR3 nucleotides read TGTGCCAGCAGCTTGCCGGGGGGGCTCATCCAAGAGACCCAGTACTTC.

This chain joins TRBV6-1 and TRBJ2-3; TRBD2 is a possible D gene (6 bases). V lost 6 bases, J lost 3 bases, and 10 bases lay in between. The CDR3 runs 13 residues. Germline V gene sequence: CDR1 MNHNS, CDR2 SASEGT. The chain's CDR3 is CASRGGWTDTQYF. In DNA form, the CDR3 reads TGTGCCAGCAGGGGAGGATGGACAGATACGCAGTATTTT.